These 25 T cell receptor beta chains came from one sample sequenced in a study of cytomegalovirus exposure and HLA in healthy donors. Researchers ran the PCR with 60 Vbeta and 13 Jbeta primers. Generated by immunoSEQ multiplex PCR, the TCRdb table keeps only in-frame clones and is missing some. The repertoire holds some 150,000 clones, more than 65% seen once, with around 1.6% in the top ten. Source material: PBMCs. Receptors originate from a woman between 25 and 40 years old in good health and CMV-seronegative.

V is TRBV4-2 and J is TRBJ2-5; D may be TRBD2 (5 bases). CDR3 length: 15 amino acids. V was cut by 2 bases and J by 2 bases, with 12 bases left in between. The germline V gene encodes CDR1 LGHNA and CDR2 YNFKEQ. This chain's CDR3 is CASSQLRSEQETQYF. CDR3 coding DNA: TGTGCCAGCAGCCAACTCCGTAGCGAGCAAGAGACCCAGTACTTC.

The V call is TRBV6-4, the J call TRBJ2-3; TRBD2 matches at 8 bases. Looked up from germline, CDR1 is MRHNA and CDR2 is SNTAGT. The CDR3 spans 16 residues. The ends lost 3 bases at V and 0 bases at J; junction bases unmatched: 5. The CDR3 bases are TGTGCCAGCAGTGAAAATCAGCGGGGGAGCACAGATACGCAGTATTTT. Its protein product is CASSENQRGSTDTQYF.

This sequence joins TRBV28 and TRBJ2-1; a weak D match, TRBD1 (6 bases). Germline lookup yields CDR1 MDHEN and CDR2 SYDVKM. Trimming cost V 2 bases and J 6 bases, with 20 bases left between them. The CDR3 has 17 amino acids. CDR3 loop: CASSLAAGTPARNEQFF. In DNA form, the CDR3 reads TGTGCCAGCAGTTTAGCCGCCGGGACACCGGCTCGCAATGAGCAGTTCTTC.

The rearrangement uses TRBV30 and TRBJ2-1, with no clear D. Germline CDR1 GTSNPN, CDR2 SVGIG (reference sequence). The CDR3 spans 13 residues. V was cut by 4 bases and J by 4 bases, with 11 bases left in between. Here the CDR3 reads CAWKADTYNEQFF. The CDR3 nucleotides are TGTGCCTGGAAAGCTGATACTTACAATGAGCAGTTCTTC.

This clone came up once. The V call is TRBV21-1, the J call TRBJ2-3; the listed D gene, TRBD1, was not tested against the DNA. TRBV21-1 is described as a pseudogene. This CDR3 is 17 amino acids long. The CDR3 loop is CASSKRRDGQGTDTQYF. In nucleotides, the CDR3 is TGTGCCAGCAGCAAGCGAAGAGACGGACAGGGCACAGATACGCAGTATTTT.

CDR3 DNA sequence: TGTGCCAGCAGCCAAGACGTCTCGGCGGGGGGATCGAACACCGGGGAGCTGTTTTTT. Translating it yields CASSQDVSAGGSNTGELFF. The rearrangement links TRBV4-2 to TRBJ2-2, with 8 bases lining up with TRBD2. CDR1 is LGHNA, CDR2 YNFKEQ, per germline. CDR3 size: 19 residues. V lost 0 bases and J lost 0; bases outside the gene matches: 9.

The chain is built from TRBV6-6 and TRBJ1-4; possible D gene TRBD1, 6 bases. Trimming pared 6 bases from V and 8 bases from J, leaving 16 bases between. The CDR3 has 14 residues. Germline V gene sequence: CDR1 MNHNY, CDR2 SVGAGI (reference sequence). The CDR3 coding sequence is TGTGCCAGCAGCTACGGGCGGACAGACGAAAAACTGTTTTTT. Protein: CASSYGRTDEKLFF.

V usage is TRBV2 and J usage is TRBJ2-1, with 13 bases matching TRBD2. Germline V lookup: CDR1 SNHLY, CDR2 FYNNEI. The CDR3 is 14 amino acids. V was pared by 7 bases and J by 13 bases, with 10 bases of the junction left unmatched. The DNA of the CDR3 is TGTGCCAGCACCCCTGGGACTAGCGGGATTCTTCAGTTCTTC. Amino acid sequence: CASTPGTSGILQFF.

V gene TRBV27 combines with J gene TRBJ2-1, with a possible D match to TRBD2 (6 bases). The CDR3 loop spans 14 amino acids. CDR1 is MNHEY and CDR2 is SMNVEV in the germline V gene (reference sequence). V was trimmed by 6 bases and J by 0 bases, leaving 9 bases between them. The CDR3 region is CASSTTSSYNEQFF. The DNA for the CDR3 is TGTGCCAGCAGCACGACTAGCTCCTACAATGAGCAGTTCTTC.

The chain carries TRBV6-6 and TRBJ2-5, with 11 bases matching TRBD2. Germline V CDR1 and CDR2: MNHNY, SVGAGI (reference sequence). The CDR3 loop spans 15 amino acids. Germline trimming cut 6 bases from V and 1 base from J; bases unmatched to any gene: 4. The CDR3 DNA follows: TGTGCCAGCAGGGCTAGCGGGGGGCCCCAAGAGACCCAGTACTTC. It specifies CASRASGGPQETQYF.

The genes are TRBV9 and TRBJ1-1; weak D call: TRBD1 (6 bases). V was shortened by 3 bases and J by 4 bases, with 13 bases between the two germline ends. From germline, CDR1 is SGDLS and CDR2 YYNGEE. The CDR3 has 14 residues. CDR3 residues: CASSGGQRSTEAFF. CDR3 DNA: TGTGCCAGCAGCGGAGGACAGCGGAGCACTGAAGCTTTCTTT.

Of note for this clone: The junction differs from germline at one of its ends, possibly a read error. The chain is built from TRBV5-1 and TRBJ1-1; D might be TRBD1 (5 bases). The germline V gene has CDR1 SGHRS and CDR2 YFSETQ. The CDR3 extends over 15 amino acids. CDR3 sequence: CASSLGIRVHTEAFF. In nucleotides, the CDR3 is TGCGCCAGCAGTTTGGGAATCAGGGTCCACACTGAAGCTTTCTTT.

The V call is TRBV4-1, the J call TRBJ1-5, with TRBD1 matching 11 bases. The V and J ends lost 1 base and 9 bases, in that order; junction bases with no gene match: 11. There are 17 residues in the CDR3. Germline lookup yields CDR1 MGHRA and CDR2 YSYEKL. The CDR3, as DNA: TGCGCCAGCAGCCAAGCGTGGACAGGGGGCTCTAGGCGGCCCCAGCATTTT. Its protein is CASSQAWTGGSRRPQHF.

This clone was counted a few times. This chain links TRBV19 with TRBJ2-2; D is perhaps TRBD2 (5 bases). The germline gives CDR1 LNHDA, CDR2 SQIVND (reference sequence). With 3 bases removed from V and 6 bases from J, the gap between germline ends came to 11 bases. CDR3 length: 14 residues. In nucleotides, the CDR3 is TGTGCCAGTAGTATCGGACCGCGGGCCGGGGAGCTGTTTTTT. Amino acid sequence: CASSIGPRAGELFF.

The V gene is TRBV5-5, the J gene TRBJ2-3; TRBD1 is a possible D gene (7 bases). Deletions cut 1 base from V and 6 bases from J, with 24 bases between. The CDR3 extends over 18 amino acids. Per germline, CDR1 SGHKS and CDR2 YYEKEE (reference sequence). The chain's CDR3 is CASSLPVRLGGPSDTQYF. As DNA, the CDR3 is TGTGCCAGCAGCTTGCCAGTTCGACTAGGGGGCCCGTCGGATACGCAGTATTTT.

The chain employs TRBV27 and TRBJ1-2, with 7 bases aligning to TRBD1. V lost 8 bases, J lost 8 bases, and 14 bases stayed unmatched. The germline gives CDR1 MNHEY, CDR2 SMNVEV (reference sequence). The CDR3 is 14 residues long. The CDR3 sequence: CASGTRTGRGGYTF. Written as DNA, the CDR3 is TGTGCCAGCGGGACGAGGACAGGCCGCGGAGGCTACACCTTC.

The rearrangement links TRBV7-9 to TRBJ2-6; perhaps TRBD1 as D (6 bases). The ends were cut back, 3 bases at V and 1 base at J, with 19 bases in the middle. This CDR3 contains 19 residues. Looked up from germline, CDR1 is SEHNR and CDR2 is FQNEAQ (reference sequence). The CDR3 reads CASSFRALLTGSGANVLTF. Written as DNA, the CDR3 is TGTGCCAGCAGCTTTAGGGCATTGCTAACAGGGTCTGGGGCCAACGTCCTGACTTTC.

The chain has TRBV7-2 and TRBJ2-7, with D possibly matching TRBD1 (6 bases). This CDR3 spans 16 amino acids. CDR1 and CDR2 (germline): SGHTA, FQGNSA. Trimming shortened V by 2 bases and J by 1 base, and 15 bases separated the two germline ends. CDR3 nucleotides: TGTGCCAGCAGCTTATTGACAGGTGATGGGTCCTACGAGCAGTACTTC. Amino acid sequence: CASSLLTGDGSYEQYF.

J is TRBJ2-2 and V is TRBV19, with TRBD1 matching 8 bases. V shed 6 bases and J 0 bases; nucleotides not matched to a gene: 6. Germline V gene data show CDR1 as LNHDA and CDR2 as SQIVND (reference sequence). The CDR3 has 16 amino acids. In DNA form, the CDR3 reads TGTGCCAGTAGCCGAAGACAGGGGACGAACACCGGGGAGCTGTTTTTT. Protein product: CASSRRQGTNTGELFF.

This sequence joins TRBV29-1 and TRBJ1-1, with 9 positions matching TRBD1. Germline V gives CDR1 SQVTM, CDR2 ANQGSEA. J lost 4 bases, V lost 4 bases, and 10 bases had no gene match. The CDR3 runs to 15 residues. CDR3: CSVAGQGRMATEAFF. CDR3 in DNA: TGCAGCGTTGCGGGACAGGGTAGAATGGCCACTGAAGCTTTCTTT.

J is TRBJ2-1 and V is TRBV29-1; maybe TRBD2 (5 bases). Germline V CDR1 and CDR2: SQVTM, ANQGSEA. V lost 5 bases to trimming and J lost 9 bases, with 14 bases between them. CDR3 length equals 12 residues. The CDR3 protein is CSVFGESSEQFF. The CDR3 DNA reads TGCAGCGTTTTCGGGGAGTCTAGTGAGCAGTTCTTC.

V and J are TRBV9 and TRBJ1-4; D possibly corresponds to TRBD1 (5 bases). The germline CDR1 and CDR2 sequences are SGDLS and YYNGEE. The CDR3 spans 15 residues. V gave up 3 bases and J gave up 6 bases, with 15 bases separating them. This CDR3 reads CASSASGGIYEKLFF. The CDR3, as DNA: TGTGCCAGCAGCGCCAGCGGGGGGATTTATGAAAAACTGTTTTTT.

The chain uses TRBV5-1 and TRBJ1-2, with 10 bases fitting TRBD1. This CDR3 contains 13 residues. Germline lookup yields CDR1 SGHRS and CDR2 YFSETQ. Trimming took 4 bases from V and 9 from J; bases not matched to a gene: 6. In DNA, the CDR3 is TGCGCCAGCAGCCCCGGGACAGGGGAAAGCTACACCTTC. Encoded protein: CASSPGTGESYTF.

A word on this clone: Germline is not matched at one junction end, which may reflect a read error. The chain carries TRBV7-9 and TRBJ1-1; D gene uncertain. Germline V gives CDR1 SEHNR, CDR2 FQNEAQ (reference sequence). This CDR3 is 12 amino acids long. The CDR3 protein is CSSSLPSAEAFF. The DNA of the CDR3 is TGTTCCAGCAGCTTACCTTCAGCTGAAGCTTTCTTT.

The CDR3 DNA reads as TGTGCCAGCAGTTCCCTAGCGGGTCACAATGAGCAGTTCTTC. It translates to CASSSLAGHNEQFF. The chain has TRBV27 and TRBJ2-1; 8 bases are a match to TRBD2. The V segment lost 4 bases and the J segment 5 bases; nucleotides outside the gene matches: 4. Germline CDR1 and CDR2: MNHEY and SMNVEV (reference sequence). The CDR3 loop spans 14 amino acids.